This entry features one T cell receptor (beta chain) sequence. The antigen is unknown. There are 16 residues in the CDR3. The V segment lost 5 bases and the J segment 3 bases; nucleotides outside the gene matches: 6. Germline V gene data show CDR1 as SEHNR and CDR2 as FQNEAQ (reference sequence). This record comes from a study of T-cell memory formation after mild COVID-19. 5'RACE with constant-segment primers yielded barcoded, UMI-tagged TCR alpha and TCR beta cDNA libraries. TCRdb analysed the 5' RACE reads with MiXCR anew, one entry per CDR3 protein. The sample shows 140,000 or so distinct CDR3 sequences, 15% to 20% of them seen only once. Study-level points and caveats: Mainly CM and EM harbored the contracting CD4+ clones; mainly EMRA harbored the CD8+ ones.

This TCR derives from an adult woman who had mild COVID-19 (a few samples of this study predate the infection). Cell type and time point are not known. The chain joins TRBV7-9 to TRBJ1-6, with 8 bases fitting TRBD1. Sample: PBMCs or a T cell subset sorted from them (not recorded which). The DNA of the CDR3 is TGTGCCAGCAGCCGTAGACAGGGGCGCTATAATTCACCCCTCCACTTT. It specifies CASSRRQGRYNSPLHF. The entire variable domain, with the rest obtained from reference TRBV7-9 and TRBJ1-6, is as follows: DTGVSQNPRHKITKRGQNVTFRCDPISEHNRLYWYRQTLGQGPEFLTYFQNEAQLEKSRLLSDRFSAERPKGSFSTLEIQRTEQGDSAMYLCASSRRQGRYNSPLHFGNGTRLTVT.